These 23 T cell receptor beta chains share one sample of origin, sequenced in a study of cytomegalovirus exposure and HLA in healthy donors. PCR was performed using 60 Vbeta and 13 Jbeta primers. Sequenced by immunoSEQ multiplex PCR; TCRdb stores in-frame clones only, minus some. The profile shows nearly 110,000 clones, 71% of them singletons. Sequenced material: PBMCs. These receptor sequences come from a female donor in good health and CMV-seronegative.

The chain links TRBV30 to TRBJ1-2, with 9 nucleotides matching TRBD1. From germline, CDR1 is GTSNPN and CDR2 SVGIG (reference sequence). V lost 1 base and J lost 5; bases outside the gene matches: 8. The CDR3 spans 15 residues. The CDR3 loop reads CAWSDGQGNPYGYTF. In DNA, the CDR3 is TGTGCCTGGAGTGACGGACAGGGGAATCCTTATGGCTACACCTTC.

This clone was recorded only once. The gene calls are TRBV11-2 and TRBJ2-5; 9 nucleotides match TRBD2. Losses at the gene ends were 7 bases for V and 2 bases for J; bases not matched to a gene: 8. Germline CDR1 is SGHAT and CDR2 is FQNNGV. The CDR3 is 15 residues long. The CDR3 reads CASTFVSGRQETQYF. The DNA of the CDR3 is TGTGCCAGCACCTTTGTTAGCGGGAGACAAGAGACCCAGTACTTC.

The chain is built from TRBV13 and TRBJ2-1, with 9 positions matching TRBD1. CDR1 and CDR2 (germline): PRHDT, FYEKMQ (reference sequence). The CDR3 runs 16 residues. With 5 bases clipped from V and 6 bases from J, the junction kept 11 bases outside the gene matches. CDR3 amino acids: CASSLLPGQGLNEQFF. The CDR3 DNA follows: TGTGCCAGCAGCCTACTACCGGGACAGGGCCTCAATGAGCAGTTCTTC.

This clone was seen a single time. V usage is TRBV21-1 and J usage is TRBJ1-5. TRBV21-1 is an annotated pseudogene. The length of the CDR3 is 16 residues. The CDR3 sequence is CASSKHNRGVLSPQHF. CDR3 DNA sequence: TGTGCCAGCAGCAAGCACAACCGGGGGGTTCTTTCGCCCCAGCATTTT.

The gene calls are TRBV6-5 and TRBJ2-7; 8 bases agree with TRBD1. The CDR3 totals 16 residues. V was clipped by 2 bases and J by 0 bases; unmatched bases: 6. CDR1 MNHEY and CDR2 SVGAGI come from the germline V gene. The CDR3 DNA is TGTGCCAGCAGTTACATAACCGGGACAGGCTCCTACGAGCAGTACTTC. It yields the protein CASSYITGTGSYEQYF.

V usage is TRBV7-9 and J usage is TRBJ2-5, with a tentative D call TRBD1 (7 bases). This CDR3 is built from 15 residues. Trimming took 5 bases from V and 4 from J, leaving 17 bases between them. The germline V gene encodes CDR1 SEHNR and CDR2 FQNEAQ (reference sequence). In nucleotides, the CDR3 is TGTGCCAGCAGCCCCCAAAGGGGGCGGGGAGAGACCCAGTACTTC. Translated: CASSPQRGRGETQYF.

The rearrangement joins TRBV6-1 to TRBJ2-3; 7 bases are a match to TRBD2. The CDR3 loop spans 16 amino acids. Germline V CDR1 and CDR2: MNHNS, SASEGT. V lost 4 bases and J lost 1; bases outside the gene matches: 8. CDR3 DNA: TGTGCCAGCAGTGGCCTAGCGGCCAGTGGCACAGATACGCAGTATTTT. It translates to CASSGLAASGTDTQYF.

V usage is TRBV7-3 and J usage is TRBJ2-2, with D perhaps TRBD2 (6 bases). Trimming took 6 bases from V and 6 from J, leaving 14 bases between them. Germline CDR1 SGHTA, CDR2 FQGTGA. The CDR3 is 14 amino acids. In nucleotides, the CDR3 is TGTGCCAGCAGACCCGGCCGGAGGGCCGGGGAGCTGTTTTTT. It yields the protein CASRPGRRAGELFF.

The V gene is TRBV6-1, the J gene TRBJ2-5; D may be TRBD2 (6 bases). The germline V gene has CDR1 MNHNS and CDR2 SASEGT. The CDR3 has 15 residues. The V end lost 1 base, the J end lost 5 bases, and 14 bases lay between the germline ends. CDR3: CASSEGGVKRETQYF. DNA of the CDR3: TGTGCCAGCAGTGAAGGGGGGGTCAAAAGGGAGACCCAGTACTTC.

The chain combines TRBV5-1 with TRBJ2-5; maybe TRBD1 (5 bases). This CDR3 is built from 16 residues. The V gene lost 4 bases and the J gene lost 1 base, with 17 bases spanning the gap. Germline V CDR1 and CDR2: SGHRS, YFSETQ. CDR3 amino acids: CASSQGALGVQETQYF. For the CDR3, the DNA is TGCGCCAGCAGCCAAGGGGCCTTAGGAGTCCAAGAGACCCAGTACTTC.

The genes are TRBV11-3 and TRBJ2-7; perhaps TRBD1 as D (6 bases). Germline assignment: CDR1 SGHNT and CDR2 YENEEA. V lost 1 base to trimming and J lost 2 bases, with 12 bases between them. The CDR3 totals 15 residues. The CDR3 region is CASSLGAAGAYEQYF. As DNA, the CDR3 is TGTGCCAGCAGCTTAGGGGCAGCAGGGGCCTACGAGCAGTACTTC.

This clone was counted a few times. The chain employs TRBV29-1 and TRBJ1-4; 8 bases align to TRBD1. The CDR3 runs to 14 residues. Germline V gene lookup returns CDR1 SQVTM and CDR2 ANQGSEA. V lost 4 bases to trimming and J lost 3 bases; unmatched junction nucleotides: 4. The CDR3 DNA reads TGCAGCGTTGTACAGGGGGGCGCTAATGAAAAACTGTTTTTT. This gives the protein CSVVQGGANEKLFF.

CDR3 bases: TGTGCCAGCATACTACAGGGGGCCAGGGACACTGAAGCTTTCTTT. This sequence encodes CASILQGARDTEAFF. The chain employs TRBV7-9 and TRBJ1-1, with 9 bases lining up with TRBD1. V lost 7 bases to trimming and J lost 3 bases; unmatched junction nucleotides: 9. CDR1 SEHNR and CDR2 FQNEAQ come from the germline V gene (reference sequence). The CDR3 consists of 15 residues.

This chain uses TRBV5-5 with TRBJ2-1, with TRBD2 matching over 7 bases. Germline-derived CDR1 and CDR2 are SGHKS and YYEKEE (reference sequence). The CDR3 loop spans 15 amino acids. With 2 bases clipped from V and 6 bases from J, the junction kept 8 bases outside the gene matches. CDR3 sequence (DNA): TGTGCCAGCAGCTTACTAGCGAACGACTTCAATGAGCAGTTCTTC. It encodes CASSLLANDFNEQFF.

The chain joins TRBV27 to TRBJ1-3; D not resolved. Per the germline V gene, CDR1 is MNHEY and CDR2 is SMNVEV (reference sequence). The V end was cut by 6 bases, the J end by 0 bases, with 9 bases between. This CDR3 is built from 14 residues. Here the CDR3 reads CASSGINSGNTIYF. The DNA for the CDR3 is TGTGCCAGCAGCGGGATAAACTCTGGAAACACCATATATTTT.

V and J are TRBV28 and TRBJ2-3; 8 nucleotides agree with TRBD1. This CDR3 region has 15 residues. The junction had 10 bases not matched to a gene; V was cut back by 6 bases and J by 5 bases. Germline V gene lookup returns CDR1 MDHEN and CDR2 SYDVKM. In DNA, the CDR3 is TGTGCCAGCAGAACCTCAGGGGGCTCTGAAGATACGCAGTATTTT. Its translation is CASRTSGGSEDTQYF.

The CDR3 spells CSVGRQGVGEAFF. The CDR3 region has the DNA TGCAGCGTTGGTAGACAGGGGGTCGGTGAAGCTTTCTTT. The chain couples TRBV29-1 to TRBJ1-1, with 9 bases aligning to TRBD1. Trimming at V came to 4 bases and at J to 7 bases, leaving 7 bases not matched to a gene. The CDR3 loop spans 13 amino acids. Germline V CDR1 and CDR2: SQVTM, ANQGSEA.

This chain links TRBV30 with TRBJ1-5; D not resolved. The CDR3 is made up of 13 amino acids. Germline loops: CDR1 GTSNPN, CDR2 SVGIG (reference sequence). V lost 1 base, J lost 5 bases, and 9 bases lay in between. The CDR3 nucleotides are TGTGCCTGGAGTGGGGAGTTCGATCAGCCCCAGCATTTT. Protein product: CAWSGEFDQPQHF.

V and J are TRBV4-2 and TRBJ2-5; TRBD1 matches 9 bases. The CDR3 runs 16 residues. Germline CDR1 reads LGHNA; CDR2 reads YNFKEQ. With V trimmed by 5 bases and J by 5 bases, 12 bases remained unmatched. CDR3 sequence: CASSGEQGAKRETQYF. As DNA, the CDR3 is TGTGCCAGCAGCGGAGAACAGGGGGCGAAGCGGGAGACCCAGTACTTC.

The rearrangement joins TRBV28 to TRBJ1-1; no firm D call. The CDR3 totals 13 residues. Trimming took 3 bases from V and 5 from J, leaving 10 bases between them. Looked up from germline, CDR1 is MDHEN and CDR2 is SYDVKM. CDR3 loop: CASSLAAVTEAFF. The CDR3 DNA reads as TGTGCCAGCAGTTTGGCGGCGGTGACTGAAGCTTTCTTT. Complete variable domain (other parts from reference TRBV28 and TRBJ1-1): DVKVTQSSRYLVKRTGEKVFLECVQDMDHENMFWYRQDPGLGLRLIYFSYDVKMKEKGDIPEGYSVSREKKERFSLILESASTNQTSMYLCASSLAAVTEAFFGQGTRLTVV.

The chain employs TRBV29-1 and TRBJ2-7, with TRBD1 matching over 9 bases. Germline CDR1 and CDR2: SQVTM and ANQGSEA. V lost 6 bases, J lost 3 bases, and 12 bases stayed unmatched. The CDR3 has 15 amino acids. Here the CDR3 DNA reads TGCAGCGTGTATCCCACGGGACAGGGAGACTACGAGCAGTACTTC. It yields the protein CSVYPTGQGDYEQYF.

This chain joins TRBV29-1 and TRBJ1-2; D uncertain. Germline-derived CDR1 and CDR2 are SQVTM and ANQGSEA. The CDR3 length is 14 residues. V gave up 6 bases and J gave up 5 bases, with 19 bases separating them. The chain's CDR3 is CSVIDNGLGYGYTF. The DNA of the CDR3 is TGCAGCGTCATAGACAACGGTCTTGGGTATGGCTACACCTTC. The full variable domain, completed using reference TRBV29-1 and TRBJ1-2, is SAVISQKPSRDICQRGTSLTIQCQVDSQVTMMFWYRQQPGQSLTLIATANQGSEATYESGFVIDKFPISRPNLTFSTLTVSNMSPEDSSIYLCSVIDNGLGYGYTFGSGTRLTVV.

V usage is TRBV7-9 and J usage is TRBJ2-2; 8 nucleotides align to TRBD1. The CDR3 length is 16 residues. Germline V gene data show CDR1 as SEHNR and CDR2 as FQNEAQ (reference sequence). The ends lost 5 bases at V and 0 bases at J; junction bases unmatched: 5. CDR3 in amino acids: CASSRGQETNTGELFF. CDR3 DNA: TGTGCCAGCAGCCGGGGACAGGAGACGAACACCGGGGAGCTGTTTTTT.